This T cell receptor beta chain was captured by sequencing in a study of blood T cell repertoires in COVID-19. Across the study: The origin of the acute and convalescent COVID-19 samples was the United States, Italy and Spain. PBMCs, B-cell-depleted T cells, or T cells were the source of the cDNA or gDNA that made up the material.

Original processing notes: Amplified reference gene primers provided the basis for estimating nucleated cell counts. Libraries were prepared by immunoSEQ multiplex PCR; TCRdb keeps only in-frame clonotypes and omits some of them. V and J calls and clone size are those listed in that table; D and trimming were worked out from the DNA. The sample lists hundreds of thousands of clones; roughly 85% were seen once. The CDR3 spans 18 residues. V lost 4 bases and J 0 bases, leaving 18 bases between the germline ends. Germline values: CDR1 KGHDR, CDR2 SFDVKD. Sequenced material: peripheral blood. This chain connects TRBV24-1 to TRBJ1-5, with TRBD1 as a possible D gene (6 bases). The receptor comes from a man in his late teens or twenties with active or convalescent COVID-19. DNA of the CDR3: TGTGCCACCAGTGACCCGCGGGGAGGGGGAGATAGCAATCAGCCCCAGCATTTT. It codes for CATSDPRGGGDSNQPQHF.